A single TCR beta chain is shown here with its context. Its matching antigen is unknown. Everyone who donated was a healthy Caucasian. This sample is drawn from a study of identical twins. TCRdb called the 5' RACE reads again in MiXCR, with one record for every CDR3 protein. The repertoire includes about 570,000 distinct CDR3 sequences, nearly 10% of them detected once, and more than 2.5% sits in the top ten. Study-wide results and limits: An excess of low generation probability was shown by twin-shared out-of-frame alpha sequences. The more abundant beta clonotypes in cord blood had fewer insertions, and memory repertoires did not show this.

Looked up from germline, CDR1 is MDHEN and CDR2 is SYDVKM. The V and J ends lost 4 bases and 5 bases, in that order; junction bases with no gene match: 7. This CDR3 contains 15 residues. The same sample was also used in a study of yellow fever vaccine responses in identical twins.

The sample consisted of PBMCs. This rearrangement joins TRBV28 to TRBJ2-7; the match to TRBD1 covers 11 bases. This clonotype was obtained from a woman aged 18 to 35 in good health. The CDR3 spells CASSSGQGVGHEQYF. The CDR3 DNA sequence: TGTGCCAGCAGTTCGGGACAGGGGGTTGGTCACGAGCAGTACTTC.